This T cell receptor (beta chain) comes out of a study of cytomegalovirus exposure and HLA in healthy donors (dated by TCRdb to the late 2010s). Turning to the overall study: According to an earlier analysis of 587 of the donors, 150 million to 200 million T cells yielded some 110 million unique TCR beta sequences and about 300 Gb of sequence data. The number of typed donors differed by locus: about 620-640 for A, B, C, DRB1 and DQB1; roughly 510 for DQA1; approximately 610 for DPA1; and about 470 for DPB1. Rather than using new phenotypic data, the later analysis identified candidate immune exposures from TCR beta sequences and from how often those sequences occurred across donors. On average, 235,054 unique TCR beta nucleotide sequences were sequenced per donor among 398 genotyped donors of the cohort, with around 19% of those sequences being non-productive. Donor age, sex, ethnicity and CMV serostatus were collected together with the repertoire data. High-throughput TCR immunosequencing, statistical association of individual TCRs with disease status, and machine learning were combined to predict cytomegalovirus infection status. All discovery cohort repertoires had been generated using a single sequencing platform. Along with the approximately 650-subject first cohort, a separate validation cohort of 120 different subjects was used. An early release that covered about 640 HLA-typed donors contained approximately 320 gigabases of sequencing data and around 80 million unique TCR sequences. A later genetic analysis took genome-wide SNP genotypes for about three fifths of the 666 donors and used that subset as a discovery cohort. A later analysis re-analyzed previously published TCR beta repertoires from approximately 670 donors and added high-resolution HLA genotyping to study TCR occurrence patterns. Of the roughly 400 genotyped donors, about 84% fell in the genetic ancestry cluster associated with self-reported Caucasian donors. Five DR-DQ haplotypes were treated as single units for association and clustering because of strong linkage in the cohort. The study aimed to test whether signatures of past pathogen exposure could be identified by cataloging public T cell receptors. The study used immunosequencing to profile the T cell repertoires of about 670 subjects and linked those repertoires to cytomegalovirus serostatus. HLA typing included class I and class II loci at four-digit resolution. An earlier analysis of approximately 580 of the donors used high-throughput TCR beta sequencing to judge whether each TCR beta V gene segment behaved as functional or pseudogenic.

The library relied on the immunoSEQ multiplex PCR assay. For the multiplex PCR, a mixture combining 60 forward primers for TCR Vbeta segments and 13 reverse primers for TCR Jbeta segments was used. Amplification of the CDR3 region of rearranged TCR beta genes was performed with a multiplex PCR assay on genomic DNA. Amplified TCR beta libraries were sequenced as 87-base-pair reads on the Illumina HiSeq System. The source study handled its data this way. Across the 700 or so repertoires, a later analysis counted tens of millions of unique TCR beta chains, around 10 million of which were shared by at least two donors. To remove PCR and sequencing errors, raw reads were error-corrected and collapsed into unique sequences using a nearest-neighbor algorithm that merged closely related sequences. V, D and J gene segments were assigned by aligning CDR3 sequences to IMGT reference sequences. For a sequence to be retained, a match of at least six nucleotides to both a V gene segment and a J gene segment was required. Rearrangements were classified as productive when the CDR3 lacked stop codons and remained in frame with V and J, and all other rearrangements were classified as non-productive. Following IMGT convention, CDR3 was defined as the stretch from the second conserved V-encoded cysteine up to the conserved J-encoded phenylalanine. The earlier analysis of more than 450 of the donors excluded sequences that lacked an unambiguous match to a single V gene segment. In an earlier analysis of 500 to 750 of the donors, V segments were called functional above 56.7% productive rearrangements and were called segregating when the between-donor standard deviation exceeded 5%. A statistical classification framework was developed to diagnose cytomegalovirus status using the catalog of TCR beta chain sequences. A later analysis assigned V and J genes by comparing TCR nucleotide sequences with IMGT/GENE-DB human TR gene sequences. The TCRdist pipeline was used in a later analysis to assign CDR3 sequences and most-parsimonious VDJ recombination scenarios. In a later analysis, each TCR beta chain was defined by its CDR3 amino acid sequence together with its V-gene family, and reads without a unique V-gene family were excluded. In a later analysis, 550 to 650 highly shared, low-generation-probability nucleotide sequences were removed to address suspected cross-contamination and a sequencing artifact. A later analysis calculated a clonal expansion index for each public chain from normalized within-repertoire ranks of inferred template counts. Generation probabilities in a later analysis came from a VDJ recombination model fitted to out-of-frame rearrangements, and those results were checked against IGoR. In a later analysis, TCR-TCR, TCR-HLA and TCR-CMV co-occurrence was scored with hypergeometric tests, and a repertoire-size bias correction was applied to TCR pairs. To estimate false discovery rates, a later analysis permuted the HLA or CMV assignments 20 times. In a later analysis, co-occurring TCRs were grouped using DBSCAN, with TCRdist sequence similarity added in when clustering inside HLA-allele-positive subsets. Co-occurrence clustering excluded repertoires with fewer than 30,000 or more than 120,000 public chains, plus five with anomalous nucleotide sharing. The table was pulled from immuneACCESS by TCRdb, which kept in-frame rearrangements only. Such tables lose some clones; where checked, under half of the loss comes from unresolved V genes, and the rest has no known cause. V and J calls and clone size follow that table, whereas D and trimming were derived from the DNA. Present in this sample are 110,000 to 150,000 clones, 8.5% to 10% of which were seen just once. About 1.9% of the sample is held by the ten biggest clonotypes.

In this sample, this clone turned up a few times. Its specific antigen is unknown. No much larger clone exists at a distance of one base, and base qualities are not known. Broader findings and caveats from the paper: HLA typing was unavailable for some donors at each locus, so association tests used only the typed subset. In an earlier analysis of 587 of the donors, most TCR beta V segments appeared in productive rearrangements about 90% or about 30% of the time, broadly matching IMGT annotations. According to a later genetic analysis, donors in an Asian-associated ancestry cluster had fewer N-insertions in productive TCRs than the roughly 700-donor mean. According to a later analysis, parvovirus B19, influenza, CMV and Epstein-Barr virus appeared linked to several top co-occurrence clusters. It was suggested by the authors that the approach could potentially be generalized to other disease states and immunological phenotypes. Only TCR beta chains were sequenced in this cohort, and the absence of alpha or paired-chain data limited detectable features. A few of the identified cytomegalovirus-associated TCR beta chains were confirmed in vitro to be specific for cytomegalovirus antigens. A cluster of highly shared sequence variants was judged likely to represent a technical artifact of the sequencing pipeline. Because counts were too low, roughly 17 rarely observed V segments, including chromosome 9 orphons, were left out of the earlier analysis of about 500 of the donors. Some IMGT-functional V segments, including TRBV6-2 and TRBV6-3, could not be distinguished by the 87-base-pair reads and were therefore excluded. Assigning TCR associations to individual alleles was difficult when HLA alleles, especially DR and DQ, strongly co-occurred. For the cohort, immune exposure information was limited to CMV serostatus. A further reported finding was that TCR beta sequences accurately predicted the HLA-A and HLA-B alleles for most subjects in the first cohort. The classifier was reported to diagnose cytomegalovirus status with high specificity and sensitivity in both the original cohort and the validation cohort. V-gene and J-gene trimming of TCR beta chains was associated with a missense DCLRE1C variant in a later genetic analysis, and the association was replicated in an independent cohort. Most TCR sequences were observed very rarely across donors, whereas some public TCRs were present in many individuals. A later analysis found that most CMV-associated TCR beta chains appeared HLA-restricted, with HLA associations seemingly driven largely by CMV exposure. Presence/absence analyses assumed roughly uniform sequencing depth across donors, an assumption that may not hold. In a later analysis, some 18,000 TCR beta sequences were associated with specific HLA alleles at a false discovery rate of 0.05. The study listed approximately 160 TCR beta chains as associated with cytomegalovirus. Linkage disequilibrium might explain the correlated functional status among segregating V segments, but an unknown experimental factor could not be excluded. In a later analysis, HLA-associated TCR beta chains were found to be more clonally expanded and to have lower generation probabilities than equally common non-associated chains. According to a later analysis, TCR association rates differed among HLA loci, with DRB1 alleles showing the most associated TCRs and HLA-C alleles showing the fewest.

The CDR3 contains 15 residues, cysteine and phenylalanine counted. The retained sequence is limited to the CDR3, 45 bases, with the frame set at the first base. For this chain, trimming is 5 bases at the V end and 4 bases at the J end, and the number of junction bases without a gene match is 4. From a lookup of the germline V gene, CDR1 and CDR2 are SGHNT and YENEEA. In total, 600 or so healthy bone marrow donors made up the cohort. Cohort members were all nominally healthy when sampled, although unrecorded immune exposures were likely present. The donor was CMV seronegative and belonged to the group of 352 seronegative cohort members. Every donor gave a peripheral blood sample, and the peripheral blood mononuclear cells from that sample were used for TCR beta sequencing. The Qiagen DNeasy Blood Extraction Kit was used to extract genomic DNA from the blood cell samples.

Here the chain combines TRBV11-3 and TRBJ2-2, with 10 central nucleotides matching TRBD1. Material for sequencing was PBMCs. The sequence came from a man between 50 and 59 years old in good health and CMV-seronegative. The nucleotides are TGTGCCAGCAGCAAGGACAGGGGGGGCACCGGGGAGCTGTTTTTT. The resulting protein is CASSKDRGGTGELFF.